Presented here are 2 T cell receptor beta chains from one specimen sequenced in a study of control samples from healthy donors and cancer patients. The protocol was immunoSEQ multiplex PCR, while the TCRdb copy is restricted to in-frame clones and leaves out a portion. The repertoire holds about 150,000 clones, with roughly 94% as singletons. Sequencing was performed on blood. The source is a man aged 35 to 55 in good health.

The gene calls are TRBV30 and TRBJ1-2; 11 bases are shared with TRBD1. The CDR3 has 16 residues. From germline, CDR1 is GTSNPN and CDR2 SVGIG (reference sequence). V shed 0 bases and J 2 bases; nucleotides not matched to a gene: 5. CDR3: CAWSVGQGGPNYGYTF. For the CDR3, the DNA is TGTGCCTGGAGTGTGGGACAGGGGGGCCCGAACTATGGCTACACCTTC.

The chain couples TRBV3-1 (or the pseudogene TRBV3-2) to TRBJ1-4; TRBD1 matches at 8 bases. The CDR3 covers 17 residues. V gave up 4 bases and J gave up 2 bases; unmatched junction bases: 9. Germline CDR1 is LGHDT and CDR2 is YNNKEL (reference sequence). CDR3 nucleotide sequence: TGTGCCAGCAGCCGGGACAGGTTGCCCTTTACTAATGAAAAACTGTTTTTT. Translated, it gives CASSRDRLPFTNEKLFF.